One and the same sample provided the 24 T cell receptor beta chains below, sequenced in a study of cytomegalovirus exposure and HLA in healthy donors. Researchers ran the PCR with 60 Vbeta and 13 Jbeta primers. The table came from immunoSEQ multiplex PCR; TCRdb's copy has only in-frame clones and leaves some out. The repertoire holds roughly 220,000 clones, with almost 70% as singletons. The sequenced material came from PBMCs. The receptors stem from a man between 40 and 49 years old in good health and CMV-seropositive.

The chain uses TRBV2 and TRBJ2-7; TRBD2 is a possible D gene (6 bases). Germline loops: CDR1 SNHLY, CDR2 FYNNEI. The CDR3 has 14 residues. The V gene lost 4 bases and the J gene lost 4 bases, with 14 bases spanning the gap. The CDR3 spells CASSGQGGVYEQYF. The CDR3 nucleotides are TGTGCCAGCAGTGGGCAGGGCGGGGTGTACGAGCAGTACTTC.

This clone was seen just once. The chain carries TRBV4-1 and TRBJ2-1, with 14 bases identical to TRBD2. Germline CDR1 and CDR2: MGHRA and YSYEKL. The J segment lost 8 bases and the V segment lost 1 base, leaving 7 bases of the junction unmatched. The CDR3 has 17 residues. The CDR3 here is CASSQGLAGGPGDEQFF. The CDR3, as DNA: TGCGCCAGCAGCCAAGGACTAGCGGGGGGGCCAGGAGATGAGCAGTTCTTC.

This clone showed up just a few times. This CDR3 is CASSRGTQTPLHF. CDR3 nucleotides: TGTGCCAGTAGTCGAGGGACACAGACACCCCTCCACTTT. The chain employs TRBV19 and TRBJ1-6, with TRBD1 as a possible D gene (6 bases). The CDR3 consists of 13 residues. Trimming shortened V by 5 bases and J by 11 bases, and 13 bases separated the two germline ends. Looked up from germline, CDR1 is LNHDA and CDR2 is SQIVND (reference sequence).

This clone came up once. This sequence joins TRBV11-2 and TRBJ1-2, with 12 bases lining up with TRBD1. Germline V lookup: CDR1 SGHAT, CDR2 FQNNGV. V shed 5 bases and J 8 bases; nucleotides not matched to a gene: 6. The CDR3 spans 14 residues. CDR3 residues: CASSPGQGAGGYTF. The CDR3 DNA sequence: TGTGCCAGCAGCCCGGGACAGGGGGCCGGAGGCTACACCTTC.

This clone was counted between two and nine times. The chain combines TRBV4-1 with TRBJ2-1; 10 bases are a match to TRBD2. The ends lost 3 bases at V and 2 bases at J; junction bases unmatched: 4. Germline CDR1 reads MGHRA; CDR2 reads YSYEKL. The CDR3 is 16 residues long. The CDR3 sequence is CASSQGAGGAYNEQFF. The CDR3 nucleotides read TGCGCCAGCAGCCAGGGAGCGGGGGGGGCCTACAATGAGCAGTTCTTC.

CDR3 sequence (DNA): TGCGCCAGCAGCTCGGGACAGGGGTCCGATACGCAGTATTTT. It specifies CASSSGQGSDTQYF. The V and J genes are TRBV5-1 and TRBJ2-3, with 10 bases fitting TRBD1. Germline CDR1 reads SGHRS; CDR2 reads YFSETQ. The junction had 4 bases not matched to a gene; V was cut back by 3 bases and J by 6 bases. The CDR3 spans 14 residues.

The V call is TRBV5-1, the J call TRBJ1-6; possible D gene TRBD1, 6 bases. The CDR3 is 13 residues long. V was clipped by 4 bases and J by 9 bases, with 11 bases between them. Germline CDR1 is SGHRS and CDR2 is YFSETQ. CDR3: CASSRGGASPLHF. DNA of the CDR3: TGCGCCAGCAGCCGGGGGGGGGCTTCACCCCTCCACTTT.

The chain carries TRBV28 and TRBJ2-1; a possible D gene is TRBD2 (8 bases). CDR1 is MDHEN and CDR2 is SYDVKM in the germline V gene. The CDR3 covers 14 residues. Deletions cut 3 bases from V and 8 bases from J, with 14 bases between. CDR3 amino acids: CASSLGLGGHEQFF. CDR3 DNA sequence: TGTGCCAGCAGTTTGGGACTAGGGGGCCATGAGCAGTTCTTC.

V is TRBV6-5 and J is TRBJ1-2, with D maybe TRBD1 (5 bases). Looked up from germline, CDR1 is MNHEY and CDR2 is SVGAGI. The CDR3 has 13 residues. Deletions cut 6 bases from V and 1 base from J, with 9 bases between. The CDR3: CASRKQVNYGYTF. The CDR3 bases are TGTGCCAGCAGGAAACAGGTTAACTATGGCTACACCTTC.

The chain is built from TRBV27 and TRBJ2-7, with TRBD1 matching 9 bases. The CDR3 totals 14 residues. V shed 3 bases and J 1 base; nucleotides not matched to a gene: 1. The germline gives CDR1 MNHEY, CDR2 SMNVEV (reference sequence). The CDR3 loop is CASSLGTGSYEQYF. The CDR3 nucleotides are TGTGCCAGCAGTTTGGGGACAGGGTCCTACGAGCAGTACTTC.

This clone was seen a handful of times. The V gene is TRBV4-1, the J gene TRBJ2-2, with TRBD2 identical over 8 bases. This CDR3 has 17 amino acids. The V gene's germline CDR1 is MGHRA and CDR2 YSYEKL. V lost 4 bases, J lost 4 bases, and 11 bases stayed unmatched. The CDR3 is CASSPEGSGGGTGELFF. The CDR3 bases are TGCGCCAGCAGCCCTGAGGGGAGCGGGGGAGGCACCGGGGAGCTGTTTTTT.

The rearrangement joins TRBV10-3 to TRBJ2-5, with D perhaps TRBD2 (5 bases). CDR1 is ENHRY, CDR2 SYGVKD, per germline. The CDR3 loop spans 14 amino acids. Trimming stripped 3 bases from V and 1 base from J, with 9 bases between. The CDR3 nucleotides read TGTGCCATCAGTGACCCTAGCCTCCAAGAGACCCAGTACTTC. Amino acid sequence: CAISDPSLQETQYF.

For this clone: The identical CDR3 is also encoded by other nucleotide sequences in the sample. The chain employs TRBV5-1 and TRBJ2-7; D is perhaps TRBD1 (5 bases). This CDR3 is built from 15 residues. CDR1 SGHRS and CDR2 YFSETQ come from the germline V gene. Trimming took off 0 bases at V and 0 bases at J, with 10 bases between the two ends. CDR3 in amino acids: CASSLVGQSSYEQYF. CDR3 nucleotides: TGCGCCAGCAGCTTGGTAGGACAAAGCTCCTACGAGCAGTACTTC. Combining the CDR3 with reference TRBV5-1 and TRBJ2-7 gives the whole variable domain KAGVTQTPRYLIKTRGQQVTLSCSPISGHRSVSWYQQTPGQGLQFLFEYFSETQRNKGNFPGRFSGRQFSNSRSEMNVSTLELGDSALYLCASSLVGQSSYEQYFGPGTRLTVT.

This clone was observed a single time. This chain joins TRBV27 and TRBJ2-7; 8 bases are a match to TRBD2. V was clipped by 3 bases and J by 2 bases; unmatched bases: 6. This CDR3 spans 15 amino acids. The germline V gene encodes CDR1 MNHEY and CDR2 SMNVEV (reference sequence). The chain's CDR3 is CASSLFLGGAYEQYF. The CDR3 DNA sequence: TGTGCCAGCAGTTTGTTTCTCGGGGGGGCCTACGAGCAGTACTTC.

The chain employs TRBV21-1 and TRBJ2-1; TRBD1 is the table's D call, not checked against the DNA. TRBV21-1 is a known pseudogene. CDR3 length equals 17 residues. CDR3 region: CASTPLEIGTGLDEQFF. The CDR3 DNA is TGTGCCAGCACCCCTCTAGAGATAGGGACAGGCTTGGATGAGCAGTTCTTC.

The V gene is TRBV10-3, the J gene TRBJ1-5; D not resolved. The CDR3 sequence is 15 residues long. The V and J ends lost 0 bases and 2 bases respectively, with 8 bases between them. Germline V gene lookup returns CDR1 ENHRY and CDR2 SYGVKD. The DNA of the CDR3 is TGTGCCATCAGTGAGTCGGGTCAGGGCAATCAGCCCCAGCATTTT. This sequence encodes CAISESGQGNQPQHF.

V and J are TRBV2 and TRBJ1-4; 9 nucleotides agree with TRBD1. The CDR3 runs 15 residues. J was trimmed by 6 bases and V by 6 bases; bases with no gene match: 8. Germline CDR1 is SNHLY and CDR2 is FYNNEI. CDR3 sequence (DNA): TGTGCCAGCAGCGGCTGGACAGGGGAGGATGAAAAACTGTTTTTT. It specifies CASSGWTGEDEKLFF.

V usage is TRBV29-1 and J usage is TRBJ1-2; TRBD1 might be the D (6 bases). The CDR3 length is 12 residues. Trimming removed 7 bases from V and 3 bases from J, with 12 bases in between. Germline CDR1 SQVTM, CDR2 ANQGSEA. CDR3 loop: CSAREGDYGYTF. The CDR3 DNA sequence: TGCAGCGCCCGGGAGGGGGACTATGGCTACACCTTC.

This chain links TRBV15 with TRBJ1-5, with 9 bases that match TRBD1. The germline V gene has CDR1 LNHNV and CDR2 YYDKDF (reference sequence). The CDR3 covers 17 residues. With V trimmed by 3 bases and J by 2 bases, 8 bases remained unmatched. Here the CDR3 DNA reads TGTGCCACCAGCAGTGCCCCGGGACAGGGCGGCAATCAGCCCCAGCATTTT. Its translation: CATSSAPGQGGNQPQHF.

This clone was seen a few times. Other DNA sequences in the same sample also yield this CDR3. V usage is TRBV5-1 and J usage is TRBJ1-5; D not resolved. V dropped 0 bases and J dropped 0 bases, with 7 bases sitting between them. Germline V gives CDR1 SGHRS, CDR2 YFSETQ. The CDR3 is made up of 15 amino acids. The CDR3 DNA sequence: TGCGCCAGCAGCTTGGACAGTTATAGCAATCAGCCCCAGCATTTT. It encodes CASSLDSYSNQPQHF.

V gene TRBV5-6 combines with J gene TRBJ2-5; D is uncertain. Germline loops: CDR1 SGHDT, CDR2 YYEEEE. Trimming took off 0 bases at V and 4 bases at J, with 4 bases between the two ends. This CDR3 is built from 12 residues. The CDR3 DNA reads TGTGCCAGCAGCTTGGTCGGAGAGACCCAGTACTTC. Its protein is CASSLVGETQYF.

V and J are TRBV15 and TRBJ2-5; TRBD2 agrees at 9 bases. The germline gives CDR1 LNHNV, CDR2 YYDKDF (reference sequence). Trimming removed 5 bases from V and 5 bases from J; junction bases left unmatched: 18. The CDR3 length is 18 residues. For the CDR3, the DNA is TGTGCCACCAGCGGCGCCTATCCTAGCGGGGCCACGAGGGAGACCCAGTACTTC. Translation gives CATSGAYPSGATRETQYF.

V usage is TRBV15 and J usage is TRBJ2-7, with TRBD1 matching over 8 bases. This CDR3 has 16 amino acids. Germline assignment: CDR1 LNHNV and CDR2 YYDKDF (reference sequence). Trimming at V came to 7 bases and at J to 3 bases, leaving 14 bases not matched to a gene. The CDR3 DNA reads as TGTGCCACCACAGGGGGCTCATCGGGCGGGGACTACGAGCAGTACTTC. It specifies CATTGGSSGGDYEQYF.

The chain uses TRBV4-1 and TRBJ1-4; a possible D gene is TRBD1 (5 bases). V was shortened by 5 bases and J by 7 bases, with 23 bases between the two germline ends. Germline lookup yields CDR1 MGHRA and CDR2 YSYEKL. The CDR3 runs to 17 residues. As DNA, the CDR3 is TGCGCCAGCAGCTACGTAGGGACTGGGATCGGCGGTGAAAAACTGTTTTTT. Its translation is CASSYVGTGIGGEKLFF.